Presented here are 32 T cell receptor beta chains from one specimen sequenced in a study of T-cell reconstitution after alpha-beta-depleted transplantation in children. TCRbeta library construction was performed incorporating unique molecular identifiers. Via MiXCR, TCRdb re-called the PCR reads, giving one row per CDR3 protein. The sample has about 260,000 distinct CDR3 sequences, around 10% seen once. The material was peripheral blood, obtained 180 days after TCRalphabeta/CD19-depleted stem cell transplant. These receptors came from a male patient between 2 and 15 years old who had a stem cell transplant for chronic granulomatous disease, so the T cells may come from the graft donor.

The chain joins TRBV24-1 to TRBJ2-1; no clear D gene. Germline V lookup: CDR1 KGHDR, CDR2 SFDVKD. The CDR3 runs 12 residues. Trimming removed 10 bases from V and 2 bases from J, with 8 bases in between. CDR3 DNA sequence: TGTGCCACACGGAGTACCTACAATGAGCAGTTCTTC. It translates to CATRSTYNEQFF.

The sample holds many counts of this clonotype. The chain uses TRBV12-3 or TRBV12-4 and TRBJ2-1; 7 bases map to TRBD1. This CDR3 is 15 amino acids long. V was pared by 6 bases and J by 5 bases, with 10 bases of the junction left unmatched. The CDR3 reads CASSPRQGVNNEQFF. CDR3 bases: TGTGCCAGCAGCCCCCGACAGGGAGTAAACAATGAGCAGTTCTTC.

This clonotype was observed many times. The rearrangement joins TRBV10-3 to TRBJ2-5, with TRBD2 as a possible D gene (6 bases). Trimming removed 2 bases at V and 5 bases at J, with 12 bases between. This CDR3 is 14 amino acids long. The germline CDR1 and CDR2 sequences are ENHRY and SYGVKD. In DNA form, the CDR3 reads TGTGCCATCAGTGAGACCAACCGGGGGGAGACCCAGTACTTC. Translation gives CAISETNRGETQYF.

This clonotype was detected a few times. The chain couples TRBV2 to TRBJ2-5, with D perhaps TRBD1 (6 bases). Trimming pared 10 bases from V and 1 base from J, leaving 13 bases between. The CDR3 is 13 amino acids. The germline V gene has CDR1 SNHLY and CDR2 FYNNEI. The CDR3 is CATYREPQETQYF. Here the CDR3 DNA reads TGTGCCACCTACAGGGAGCCCCAAGAGACCCAGTACTTC.

This clonotype has a count of ten or more. This rearrangement joins TRBV2 to TRBJ2-2; 10 bases align to TRBD2. CDR1 and CDR2 (germline): SNHLY, FYNNEI. The trim removed 8 bases at V and 3 bases at J, leaving 9 bases unmatched. The CDR3 sequence is 16 residues long. The CDR3 loop is CASFRLAGADTGELFF. CDR3 in DNA: TGTGCCAGCTTCCGGCTAGCGGGGGCAGACACCGGGGAGCTGTTTTTT.

This clonotype was recorded at least ten times. J is TRBJ2-3 and V is TRBV2; D is unclear. This CDR3 has 16 amino acids. The germline CDR1 and CDR2 sequences are SNHLY and FYNNEI. V lost 7 bases and J 3 bases, leaving 20 bases between the germline ends. CDR3 protein: CASTLWVKTETDTQYF. CDR3 nucleotides: TGTGCCAGCACTCTCTGGGTTAAGACTGAAACAGATACGCAGTATTTT.

This clonotype occurred many times. The V gene is TRBV15, the J gene TRBJ2-7; D is ambiguous. CDR1 is LNHNV and CDR2 is YYDKDF in the germline V gene (reference sequence). The ends were cut back, 4 bases at V and 0 bases at J, with 10 bases in the middle. The CDR3 is made up of 14 amino acids. The CDR3 region is CATSTRTDSYEQYF. The CDR3 nucleotides are TGTGCCACCAGCACCAGGACCGACTCCTACGAGCAGTACTTC.

The chain uses TRBV15 and TRBJ2-5, with D maybe TRBD2 (5 bases). V lost 0 bases and J 4 bases, leaving 15 bases between the germline ends. The CDR3 length is 16 residues. Looked up from germline, CDR1 is LNHNV and CDR2 is YYDKDF (reference sequence). CDR3 nucleotide sequence: TGTGCCACCAGCAGAGACCCGGGGAAGGTGTTAGAGACCCAGTACTTC. Its protein product is CATSRDPGKVLETQYF.

This clonotype was detected ten times or more. The chain combines TRBV20-1 with TRBJ2-7; TRBD2 aligns across 7 bases. The CDR3 runs 11 residues. The germline V gene encodes CDR1 DFQATT and CDR2 SNEGSKA (reference sequence). With V trimmed by 6 bases and J by 3 bases, 2 bases remained unmatched. The CDR3 reads CSAGGVYEQYF. The CDR3 DNA is TGCAGTGCGGGGGGGGTCTACGAGCAGTACTTC.

This clonotype was recorded many times. This rearrangement joins TRBV11-3 to TRBJ2-5, with 7 bases that match TRBD1. Trimming took 5 bases from V and 5 from J; bases not matched to a gene: 5. The germline gives CDR1 SGHNT, CDR2 YENEEA. This CDR3 has 13 amino acids. CDR3 amino acids: CASSQGGMETQYF. CDR3 DNA sequence: TGTGCCAGCAGCCAAGGGGGCATGGAGACCCAGTACTTC.

The table lists this clonotype with a few counts. The V gene is TRBV7-3, the J gene TRBJ2-1; possible D gene TRBD2, 5 bases. Germline CDR1 SGHTA, CDR2 FQGTGA. With 3 bases removed from V and 9 bases from J, the gap between germline ends came to 15 bases. The CDR3 is 14 residues long. The DNA for the CDR3 is TGTGCCAGCAGCTTCCGGGGTGAGGGTAGTGAGCAGTTCTTC. Protein sequence: CASSFRGEGSEQFF.

This clonotype occurred once. The J gene is TRBJ2-2, the V gene TRBV10-3, with 8 bases aligning to TRBD2. Germline loops: CDR1 ENHRY, CDR2 SYGVKD. CDR3 length: 15 residues. V dropped 10 bases and J dropped 2; count of bases not matched to a gene: 9. The CDR3 DNA is TGTGCCACCGGGGGGGGATGGAGTAACACCGGGGAGCTGTTTTTT. Amino acid sequence: CATGGGWSNTGELFF.

This clonotype was found a few times. This chain connects TRBV18 to TRBJ2-1; the D gene is possibly TRBD1 (5 bases). The V end was cut by 0 bases, the J end by 7 bases, with 7 bases between. From germline, CDR1 is KGHSH and CDR2 LQKENI. This CDR3 has 13 residues. CDR3 bases: TGTGCCAGCTCACCACCTCAGGGTAATGAGCAGTTCTTC. Translation: CASSPPQGNEQFF.

Only a few counts were recorded for this clonotype. V usage is TRBV7-8 and J usage is TRBJ1-2; 10 bases align to TRBD1. CDR1 is SGHVS, CDR2 FQNEAQ, per germline. Unmatched junction bases numbered 8, after V lost 3 bases and J lost 7 bases. The CDR3 spans 15 residues. CDR3 DNA: TGTGCCAGCAGCTTGGTCGGGACAGGGGAACGTGGCTACACCTTC. It translates to CASSLVGTGERGYTF.

This clonotype appeared many times. This sequence joins TRBV3-1 and TRBJ1-2; perhaps TRBD1 as D (6 bases). V shed 10 bases and J shed 5 bases, with 26 bases lying between them. The CDR3 is 16 residues long. Germline V gene lookup returns CDR1 LGHDT and CDR2 YNNKEL (reference sequence). This CDR3 reads CATLWTAPEMRYGYTF. CDR3 DNA: TGTGCCACTCTCTGGACAGCTCCCGAAATGAGGTATGGCTACACCTTC. The full variable domain, in which reference TRBV3-1 and TRBJ1-2 provide the parts outside the CDR3, is DTAVSQTPKYLVTQMGNDKSIKCEQNLGHDTMYWYKQDSKKFLKIMFSYNNKELIINETVPNRFSPKSPDKAHLNLHINSLELGDSAVYFCATLWTAPEMRYGYTFGSGTRLTVV.

This clonotype was observed many times. This chain uses TRBV29-1 with TRBJ2-1; D might be TRBD1 (6 bases). Germline V gene lookup returns CDR1 SQVTM and CDR2 ANQGSEA. The CDR3 has 13 residues. V was trimmed by 5 bases and J by 2 bases, leaving 10 bases between them. The DNA for the CDR3 is TGCAGCGTTCCCCGGGACACCTACAATGAGCAGTTCTTC. This sequence encodes CSVPRDTYNEQFF.

This clonotype was observed at least ten times. This chain uses TRBV19 with TRBJ2-2; TRBD2 aligns across 14 bases. The length of the CDR3 is 15 residues. The trim removed 6 bases at V and 5 bases at J, leaving 2 bases unmatched. Germline V lookup: CDR1 LNHDA, CDR2 SQIVND (reference sequence). The CDR3 nucleotides read TGTGCCAGTAGCGGACTAGCGGGAGGTACCGGGGAGCTGTTTTTT. This encodes CASSGLAGGTGELFF.

This clonotype was found a few times. V is TRBV19 and J is TRBJ2-2; TRBD2 aligns across 12 bases. The germline V gene has CDR1 LNHDA and CDR2 SQIVND (reference sequence). This CDR3 is 18 amino acids long. The ends lost 6 bases at V and 2 bases at J; junction bases unmatched: 10. CDR3 residues: CASRRLAGELPNTGELFF. For the CDR3, the DNA is TGTGCCAGTAGGAGACTAGCGGGGGAGCTCCCTAACACCGGGGAGCTGTTTTTT.

This clonotype was detected ten times or more. This chain joins TRBV5-6 and TRBJ2-7, with D possibly TRBD1 on 6 matching bases. The CDR3 is 15 residues long. Germline values: CDR1 SGHDT, CDR2 YYEEEE. V was clipped by 1 base and J by 0 bases, with 11 bases between them. CDR3 coding DNA: TGTGCCAGCAGCTTGACAGGGCGGTTCTCCTACGAGCAGTACTTC. Translation gives CASSLTGRFSYEQYF. Looking up the rest from reference TRBV5-6 and TRBJ2-7 gives the full variable domain: DAGVTQSPTHLIKTRGQQVTLRCSPKSGHDTVSWYQQALGQGPQFIFQYYEEEERQRGNFPDRFSGHQFPNYSSELNVNALLLGDSALYLCASSLTGRFSYEQYFGPGTRLTVT.

This clonotype has ten or more counts. The V call is TRBV20-1, the J call TRBJ2-7, with D unresolved. Deletions cut 3 bases from V and 0 bases from J, with 12 bases between. Per the germline V gene, CDR1 is DFQATT and CDR2 is SNEGSKA (reference sequence). The CDR3 has 14 residues. This CDR3 reads CSARARQSSYEQYF. The CDR3 DNA reads as TGCAGTGCTAGGGCCAGACAAAGCTCCTACGAGCAGTACTTC.

This clonotype appeared many times. V is TRBV28 and J is TRBJ2-6; tentatively, D is TRBD1 (6 bases). Trimming removed 10 bases at V and 4 bases at J, with 11 bases between. The CDR3 spans 13 residues. The V gene's germline CDR1 is MDHEN and CDR2 SYDVKM. The CDR3 protein is CAIRGPGANVLTF. CDR3 nucleotide sequence: TGTGCCATCAGGGGTCCGGGGGCCAACGTCCTGACTTTC.

Comment on this clonotype: With a much larger clone just one base away, this may be a read error. The gene calls are TRBV5-1 and TRBJ2-3; D gene unclear. The CDR3 consists of 13 residues. The germline gives CDR1 SGHRS, CDR2 YFSETQ. The DNA of the CDR3 is TGCGCCGGCAGCTTCCGTGGCACAGATACGCAGTATTTT. It codes for CAGSFRGTDTQYF.

This clonotype has at least ten counts. The rearrangement uses TRBV20-1 and TRBJ1-5; D gene ambiguous. V gave up 7 bases and J gave up 1 base, with 11 bases separating them. Germline-derived CDR1 and CDR2 are DFQATT and SNEGSKA (reference sequence). This CDR3 has 13 residues. The CDR3 sequence is CSVAGSSNQPQHF. CDR3 in DNA: TGCAGTGTTGCGGGTAGCAGCAATCAGCCCCAGCATTTT.

J is TRBJ2-1 and V is TRBV7-6, with 11 positions matching TRBD2. After removal of 5 bases from V and 6 bases from J, the junction contained 9 bases not matched to a gene. The CDR3 spans 16 residues. Germline V gives CDR1 SGHVS, CDR2 FNYEAQ. The DNA of the CDR3 is TGTGCCAGCAGCGTGATGCTTAGCGGGAGGGGCAATGAGCAGTTCTTC. Protein product: CASSVMLSGRGNEQFF.

This clonotype was picked up a small number of times. The genes are TRBV7-8 and TRBJ2-7, with D maybe TRBD1 (5 bases). The ends were cut back, 2 bases at V and 0 bases at J, with 17 bases in the middle. This CDR3 contains 17 residues. The germline V gene encodes CDR1 SGHVS and CDR2 FQNEAQ. CDR3 protein: CASSLRRQGMNSYEQYF. CDR3 nucleotides: TGTGCCAGCAGCTTAAGGCGCCAGGGAATGAACTCCTACGAGCAGTACTTC. The whole variable domain, remainder taken from reference TRBV7-8 and TRBJ2-7, is GAGVSQSPRYKVAKRGQDVALRCDPISGHVSLFWYQQALGQGPEFLTYFQNEAQLDKSGLPSDRFFAERPEGSVSTLKIQRTQQEDSAVYLCASSLRRQGMNSYEQYFGPGTRLTVT.

This clonotype is classed as medium-sized. The chain carries TRBV7-3 and TRBJ2-1, with 8 bases identical to TRBD1. In germline, CDR1 is SGHTA, CDR2 FQGTGA. This CDR3 has 13 amino acids. Losses at the gene ends were 5 bases for V and 5 bases for J; bases not matched to a gene: 2. CDR3 sequence: CASSQGQDNEQFF. The CDR3 DNA reads TGTGCCAGCAGCCAGGGACAGGACAATGAGCAGTTCTTC. The full variable domain, with the rest looked up from reference TRBV7-3 and TRBJ2-1, is GAGVSQTPSNKVTEKGKYVELRCDPISGHTALYWYRQSLGQGPEFLIYFQGTGAADDSGLPNDRFFAVRPEGSVSTLKIQRTERGDSAVYLCASSQGQDNEQFFGPGTRLTVL.

This clonotype was counted ten times or more. The rearrangement links TRBV12-3 or TRBV12-4 to TRBJ2-1; 9 bases line up with TRBD2. The CDR3 covers 15 residues. J was trimmed by 6 bases and V by 6 bases; bases with no gene match: 9. CDR3 protein: CASSGRAGGANEQFF. CDR3 coding DNA: TGTGCCAGCAGCGGCCGAGCGGGAGGCGCCAATGAGCAGTTCTTC.

This clonotype occurred many times. The genes are TRBV2 and TRBJ2-3, with a possible D match to TRBD2 (5 bases). This CDR3 is built from 14 residues. Trimming pared 5 bases from V and 6 bases from J, leaving 15 bases between. Germline CDR1 reads SNHLY; CDR2 reads FYNNEI. The CDR3 is CASSPTTSGDTQYF. As DNA, the CDR3 is TGTGCCAGCAGTCCGACTACCTCCGGGGATACGCAGTATTTT.

This clonotype was counted at least ten times. The rearrangement links TRBV12-3 or TRBV12-4 to TRBJ1-1, with TRBD1 matching 8 bases. This CDR3 is built from 16 residues. The V gene end was trimmed by 6 bases and the J gene end by 0 bases; junction bases not matched to a gene: 9. The CDR3 DNA reads TGTGCCAGCAGCCCCAGGGGGCGGGCTATGAACACTGAAGCTTTCTTT. It encodes CASSPRGRAMNTEAFF.

This clonotype came up a few times. This chain connects TRBV6-5 to TRBJ1-1; 9 positions match TRBD1. Trimming cost V 5 bases and J 5 bases; bases outside gene matches: 6. Germline loops: CDR1 MNHEY, CDR2 SVGAGI. The CDR3 is 14 residues long. CDR3 in DNA: TGTGCCAGCAGTAACAGGGGGCGCAGTACTGAAGCTTTCTTT. This codes for CASSNRGRSTEAFF.

The chain joins TRBV18 to TRBJ2-7, with 8 bases fitting TRBD1. This CDR3 is built from 16 residues. Germline CDR1 is KGHSH and CDR2 is LQKENI. After removal of 6 bases from V and 7 bases from J, the junction contained 17 bases not matched to a gene. Here the CDR3 reads CASSPVPTGVRGEQYF. In DNA, the CDR3 is TGTGCCAGCTCCCCTGTCCCGACAGGGGTTCGCGGAGAGCAGTACTTC.

V usage is TRBV20-1 and J usage is TRBJ2-2; tentative D call: TRBD2 (5 bases). The germline V gene has CDR1 DFQATT and CDR2 SNEGSKA (reference sequence). V lost 3 bases and J lost 1, with 12 bases in between. CDR3 length equals 15 residues. The CDR3 reads CSARGAGWNTGELFF. CDR3 DNA: TGCAGTGCTAGGGGAGCAGGATGGAACACCGGGGAGCTGTTTTTT.